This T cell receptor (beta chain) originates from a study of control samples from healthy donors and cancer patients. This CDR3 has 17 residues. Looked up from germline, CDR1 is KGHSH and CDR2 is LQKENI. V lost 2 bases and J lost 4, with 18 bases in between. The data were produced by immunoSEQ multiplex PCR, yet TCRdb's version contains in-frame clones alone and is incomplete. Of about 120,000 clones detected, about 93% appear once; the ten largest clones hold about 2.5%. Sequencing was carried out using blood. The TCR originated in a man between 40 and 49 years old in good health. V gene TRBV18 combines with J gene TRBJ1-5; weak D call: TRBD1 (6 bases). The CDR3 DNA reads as TGTGCCAGCTCACCAAGTTGGTCACAGGGTAGTAATCAGCCCCAGCATTTT. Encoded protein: CASSPSWSQGSNQPQHF.